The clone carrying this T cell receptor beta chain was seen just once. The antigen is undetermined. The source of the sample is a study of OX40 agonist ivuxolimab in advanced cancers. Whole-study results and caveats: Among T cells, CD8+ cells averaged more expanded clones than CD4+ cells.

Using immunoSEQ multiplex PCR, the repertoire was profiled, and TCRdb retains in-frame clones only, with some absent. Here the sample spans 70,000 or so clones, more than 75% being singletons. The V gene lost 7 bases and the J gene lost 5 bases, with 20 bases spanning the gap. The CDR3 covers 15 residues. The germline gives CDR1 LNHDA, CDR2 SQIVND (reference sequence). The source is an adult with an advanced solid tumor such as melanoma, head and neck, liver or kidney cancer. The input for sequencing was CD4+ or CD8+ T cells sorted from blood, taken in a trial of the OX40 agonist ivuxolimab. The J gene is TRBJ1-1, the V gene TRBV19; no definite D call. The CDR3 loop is CASTPTANSRTEAFF. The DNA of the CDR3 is TGTGCCAGTACCCCCACGGCAAACTCCCGTACTGAAGCTTTCTTT. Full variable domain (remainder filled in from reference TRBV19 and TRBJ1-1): DGGITQSPKYLFRKEGQNVTLSCEQNLNHDAMYWYRQDPGQGLRLIYYSQIVNDFQKGDIAEGYSVSREKKESFPLTVTSAQKNPTAFYLCASTPTANSRTEAFFGQGTRLTVV.